Below, 18 T cell receptor beta chains from the same sample are listed, as sequenced in a study of T-cell memory formation after mild COVID-19 (dated by TCRdb to the early 2020s). The library came from 5' RACE. Sequencing was carried out with an Illumina NovaSeq 6000. TCRdb passed the public sequencing reads through fastp at Q25 and MiXCR, retaining productive beta sequences. Rows with one shared CDR3 protein collapse into an entry with the most common genes and DNA. The sample table holds approximately 170,000 distinct CDR3 sequences, of which approximately 12% were seen once. Approximately 3.3% of the sample lies in the top ten. The sequencing sample was made of PBMCs or a T cell subset sorted from them (not recorded which). The receptors shown here come from a man between 18 and 29 years old who had mild COVID-19 (a few samples of this study predate the infection). The sample titles of this study are shuffled in the database, so cell type and time point are left out; the donor was told from shared clones.

This clonotype has only a few counts. The rearrangement joins TRBV29-1 to TRBJ2-6; tentatively, D is TRBD1 (7 bases). The CDR3 is 15 amino acids. The V gene's germline CDR1 is SQVTM and CDR2 ANQGSEA. V lost 4 bases, J lost 1 base, and 11 bases lay in between. The CDR3 nucleotides read TGCAGCGTTGTCTCAGGGGGGTCTGGGGCCAACGTCCTGACTTTC. Encoded protein: CSVVSGGSGANVLTF.

This clonotype was recorded at least ten times. This chain links TRBV7-2 with TRBJ2-3; D is ambiguous. Germline CDR1 and CDR2: SGHTA and FQGNSA. Trimming left V 1 base short and J 6 bases short, with 8 bases between. The CDR3 consists of 13 residues. CDR3 residues: CASSLGVRDTQYF. CDR3 nucleotide sequence: TGTGCCAGCAGCTTAGGGGTCCGGGATACGCAGTATTTT.

The gene calls are TRBV6-5 and TRBJ2-7, with D perhaps TRBD1 or TRBD2 (5 bases each). Trimming left V 5 bases short and J 3 bases short, with 14 bases between. Germline V gene sequence: CDR1 MNHEY, CDR2 SVGAGI. The CDR3 spans 14 residues. The CDR3 region has the DNA TGTGCCAGCAGTGAGGGGCCCAAGGGCTACGAGCAGTACTTC. Its translation is CASSEGPKGYEQYF.

This clonotype occurred many times. The genes are TRBV6-5 and TRBJ2-4; 7 bases are a match to TRBD2. With 5 bases clipped from V and 7 bases from J, the junction kept 2 bases outside the gene matches. Per the germline V gene, CDR1 is MNHEY and CDR2 is SVGAGI. The CDR3 has 12 residues. CDR3 coding DNA: TGTGCCAGCAGTGGACTAGATAACATTCAGTACTTC. Translating it yields CASSGLDNIQYF.

This clonotype was seen only a few times. This CDR3 reads CASSQEIVRGLANTGELFF. CDR3 sequence (DNA): TGCGCCAGCAGCCAAGAAATCGTCAGGGGGCTAGCCAACACCGGGGAGCTGTTTTTT. J is TRBJ2-2 and V is TRBV4-3; 8 bases map to TRBD1. CDR1 and CDR2 from the germline V gene are LGHNA and YSLEER. This CDR3 region has 19 residues. V shed 0 bases, J shed 2 bases, and the junction held 11 bases outside the gene matches.

The rearrangement uses TRBV27 and TRBJ2-4; 12 bases agree with TRBD1. V shed 1 base, J shed 7 bases, and the junction held 14 bases outside the gene matches. From germline, CDR1 is MNHEY and CDR2 SMNVEV (reference sequence). The CDR3 sequence is 19 residues long. CDR3 sequence (DNA): TGTGCCAGCAGTTTATATACAAGGTCGGGACAGGGGGCTGTTAACATTCAGTACTTC. It yields the protein CASSLYTRSGQGAVNIQYF.

The chain employs TRBV6-2 or TRBV6-3 and TRBJ1-1; a possible D gene is TRBD1 (6 bases). There are 19 residues in the CDR3. In germline, CDR1 is MNHEY, CDR2 SVGEGT. The V end lost 0 bases, the J end lost 0 bases, and 20 bases lay between the germline ends. The chain's CDR3 is CASSYSFDRRRLMNTEAFF. DNA of the CDR3: TGTGCCAGCAGTTACTCGTTTGACAGGAGAAGGCTGATGAACACTGAAGCTTTCTTT.

This sequence joins TRBV9 and TRBJ1-3, with D uncertain. Trimming took off 1 base at V and 2 bases at J, with 7 bases between the two ends. Germline V gives CDR1 SGDLS, CDR2 YYNGEE. The CDR3 runs to 14 residues. In nucleotides, the CDR3 is TGTGCCAGCAGCGTAAGGCCGGCTGGAAACACCATATATTTT. Protein sequence: CASSVRPAGNTIYF.

The chain joins TRBV7-9 to TRBJ1-3; D is perhaps TRBD1 (6 bases). This CDR3 has 14 residues. V lost 3 bases and J lost 4, with 10 bases in between. CDR1 is SEHNR, CDR2 FQNEAQ, per germline (reference sequence). The CDR3 protein is CASSFNRAGNTIYF. The CDR3 DNA reads as TGTGCCAGCAGCTTTAACAGGGCCGGAAACACCATATATTTT.

In its sample, this clonotype was seen a few times. J is TRBJ2-6 and V is TRBV5-5; D unresolved. V was shortened by 5 bases and J by 4 bases, with 7 bases between the two germline ends. Germline V CDR1 and CDR2: SGHKS, YYEKEE (reference sequence). The CDR3 totals 13 residues. CDR3 nucleotides: TGTGCCAGCAGGTTAACGGGGGCCAACGTCCTGACTTTC. This encodes CASRLTGANVLTF.

This clonotype was picked up many times. The V call is TRBV7-2, the J call TRBJ1-5, with unresolved D. Trimming removed 1 base at V and 7 bases at J, with 8 bases between. The germline V gene has CDR1 SGHTA and CDR2 FQGNSA. The CDR3 sequence is 13 residues long. CDR3 DNA sequence: TGTGCCAGCAGCTTAGTGGTGGGCCAGCCCCAGCATTTT. As protein: CASSLVVGQPQHF.

In its sample, this clonotype was seen a few times. V usage is TRBV18 and J usage is TRBJ2-5, with D possibly being TRBD1 (5 bases). Trimming removed 2 bases at V and 4 bases at J, with 8 bases between. CDR1 KGHSH and CDR2 LQKENI come from the germline V gene. This CDR3 has 13 amino acids. The CDR3 loop reads CASSPRGRETQYF. The DNA for the CDR3 is TGTGCCAGCTCACCAAGGGGAAGAGAGACCCAGTACTTC.

With regard to this clonotype: A junction boundary mismatches the germline segment, possibly from a read error. V is TRBV5-1 and J is TRBJ2-2, with a tentative D call TRBD2 (5 bases). This CDR3 has 13 residues. CDR1 is SGHRS and CDR2 is YFSETQ in the germline V gene. CDR3 amino acids: CASSLGNTGELIF. The CDR3 DNA sequence: TGCGCCAGCAGCTTGGGGAACACCGGGGAGCTGATTTTT.

The chain carries TRBV11-2 and TRBJ2-4; the D is unclear. Germline V CDR1 and CDR2: SGHAT, FQNNGV. Trimming shortened V by 2 bases and J by 8 bases, and 13 bases separated the two germline ends. The CDR3 runs to 14 residues. DNA for the CDR3: TGTGCCAGCAGCTTATCGCAGATTATAGACATTCAGTACTTC. This sequence encodes CASSLSQIIDIQYF.

The rearrangement joins TRBV7-2 to TRBJ1-2, with TRBD1 matching 8 bases. Germline values: CDR1 SGHTA, CDR2 FQGNSA. V was pared by 5 bases and J by 8 bases, with 10 bases of the junction left unmatched. There are 14 residues in the CDR3. The CDR3 sequence is CASSTGQGNFGYTF. The CDR3 DNA reads as TGTGCCAGCAGCACCGGACAGGGAAACTTCGGCTACACCTTC.

The chain has TRBV5-1 and TRBJ1-1; D call uncertain. Trimming cost V 3 bases and J 3 bases, with 9 bases left between them. This CDR3 spans 13 amino acids. CDR1 is SGHRS, CDR2 YFSETQ, per germline. The CDR3 protein is CASSSTPYTEAFF. In DNA, the CDR3 is TGCGCCAGCAGCTCGACACCCTACACTGAAGCTTTCTTT.

This clonotype was detected many times. The chain joins TRBV15 to TRBJ2-2; D possibly matches TRBD1 or TRBD2 (6 bases each). Trimming removed 1 base from V and 2 bases from J, with 8 bases in between. Germline CDR1 is LNHNV and CDR2 is YYDKDF (reference sequence). The CDR3 runs 15 residues. DNA of the CDR3: TGTGCCACCAGCAGAGGCGGGACAAACACCGGGGAGCTGTTTTTT. This sequence encodes CATSRGGTNTGELFF.

The table lists this clonotype with many counts. The chain couples TRBV12-3 or TRBV12-4 to TRBJ1-1; D is ambiguous. This CDR3 has 11 amino acids. The ends were cut back, 6 bases at V and 7 bases at J, with 9 bases in the middle. The DNA for the CDR3 is TGTGCCAGCAGATGGCGGTTTGAAGCTTTCTTT. This gives the protein CASRWRFEAFF.